These T cell receptor beta chains were read from a single sample in a study of T cell responses to AZD1222 COVID-19 vaccine. The table came from immunoSEQ multiplex PCR; TCRdb's copy has only in-frame clones and leaves some out. The sample carries tens of thousands of clones, more than 75% recorded once. This specimen was peripheral blood, taken 28 days after the second AZD1222 dose. The receptors were sampled from an adult who received the AZD1222 COVID-19 vaccine. Each CDR3 is given with its conserved first and last residue. The D gene is left open where the match is weak. Some rows have no size entry. The others give once, few or many, or a class for an expanded clone.

cdr3_length	d_call	clone_size	v_call	j_call	cdr3_aa	cdr3_nt
15	.	.	TRBV10-3	TRBJ1-2	CAIRLSAGANYGYTF	TGTGCCATCAGACTCTCGGCGGGCGCTAACTATGGCTACACCTTC
15	TRBD1	.	TRBV2	TRBJ1-4	CASGTGGFANEKLFF	TGTGCCAGCGGGACAGGGGGCTTCGCTAATGAAAAACTGTTTTTT
17	TRBD1	few	TRBV29-1	TRBJ2-5	CSVVPWGQGSRQETQYF	TGCAGCGTTGTTCCGTGGGGACAGGGGTCTCGCCAAGAGACCCAGTACTTC
16	.	medium-sized	TRBV10-1	TRBJ2-7	CASSLGASGGEYEQYF	TGCGCCAGCAGCCTAGGCGCCAGCGGAGGGGAGTACGAGCAGTACTTC
12	.	.	TRBV28	TRBJ2-4	CASRVPGGIQYF	TGTGCCAGCAGGGTGCCGGGTGGCATTCAGTACTTC
16	.	many	TRBV19	TRBJ2-3	CASSVGPKKSTDTQYF	TGTGCCAGTAGTGTCGGACCCAAAAAGTCCACAGATACGCAGTATTTT
15	.	.	TRBV11-2	TRBJ2-5	CASSLGLRKEETQYF	TGTGCCAGCAGCTTGGGGTTGCGCAAGGAAGAGACCCAGTACTTC
12	.	.	TRBV19	TRBJ1-3	CASTSIGNTIYF	TGTGCCAGTACCTCTATTGGAAACACCATATATTTT
17	TRBD2	.	TRBV28	TRBJ2-5	CASSSEYDTSGVVAQYF	TGTGCCAGCAGTTCCGAATACGATACTAGCGGGGTCGTCGCCCAGTACTTC
14	.	.	TRBV5-6	TRBJ2-7	CASSLGYSSYEQYF	TGTGCCAGCAGCTTGGGTTACAGCTCCTACGAGCAGTACTTC
11	.	.	TRBV19	TRBJ1-2	CMAGTNYGYTF	TGCATGGCGGGGACTAACTATGGCTACACCTTC
13	.	once	TRBV11-2	TRBJ2-3	CASSLGRADTQYF	TGTGCCAGCAGCTTAGGCCGGGCGGATACGCAGTATTTT
14	.	.	TRBV6-5	TRBJ1-1	CASSSGQGITEAFF	TGTGCCAGCAGCTCGGGGCAGGGTATCACTGAAGCTTTCTTT
14	TRBD1	.	TRBV25-1	TRBJ2-2	CASSRTGGTGELFF	TGTGCCAGCAGTCGAACAGGGGGAACCGGGGAGCTGTTTTTT
14	TRBD1	.	TRBV28	TRBJ1-1	CASSPGGLGTEAFF	TGTGCCAGCAGTCCAGGGGGCTTGGGCACTGAAGCTTTCTTT
13	.	.	TRBV6-5	TRBJ1-5	CASTRDSNQPQHF	TGTGCCAGCACCAGAGATAGCAATCAGCCCCAGCATTTT
11	.	few	TRBV2	TRBJ1-1	CASTMNTEAFF	TGTGCCAGCACCATGAACACTGAAGCTTTCTTT
16	TRBD2	.	TRBV18	TRBJ2-2	CASFTTASGIVGELFF	TGTGCCAGCTTCACCACGGCTAGCGGGATTGTCGGGGAGCTGTTTTTT
14	.	.	TRBV19	TRBJ2-7	CASSPQGYSYEQYF	TGTGCCAGTAGTCCTCAGGGGTACTCCTACGAGCAGTACTTC
13	TRBD1	.	TRBV11-2	TRBJ1-5	CASSLDRGQPQHF	TGTGCCAGCAGCCTCGACAGGGGACAGCCCCAGCATTTT
13	.	.	TRBV19	TRBJ2-3	CASREVVTDTQYF	TGTGCCAGTAGAGAAGTTGTCACAGATACGCAGTATTTT
15	.	.	TRBV19	TRBJ2-2	CASSIYGTNTGELFF	TGTGCCAGTAGTATATACGGGACTAACACCGGGGAGCTGTTTTTT
13	.	.	TRBV6-5	TRBJ1-2	CASRFGTIGGYTF	TGTGCCAGCAGGTTCGGGACAATAGGTGGCTACACCTTC
16	TRBD2	.	TRBV29-1	TRBJ2-1	CSVERTSGKTYNEQFF	TGCAGCGTTGAAAGGACTAGCGGCAAAACCTACAATGAGCAGTTCTTC
12	.	.	TRBV12-3/TRBV12-4	TRBJ1-4	CASRPGNEKLFF	TGTGCCAGCAGACCTGGTAATGAAAAACTGTTTTTT
16	.	few	TRBV18	TRBJ2-3	CASSPLGGGTTDTQYF	TGTGCCAGCTCACCACTTGGAGGAGGAACCACAGATACGCAGTATTTT
15	.	.	TRBV2	TRBJ2-5	CASSRDLGLQETQYF	TGTGCCAGCAGTCGGGACCTGGGACTGCAAGAGACCCAGTACTTC
12	.	.	TRBV18	TRBJ2-4	CASSPGTVIQYF	TGTGCCAGCTCACCGGGGACGGTCATTCAGTACTTC
15	.	.	TRBV28	TRBJ2-5	CASSSPGQAKWTQYF	TGTGCCAGCAGCTCACCTGGGCAGGCCAAGTGGACCCAGTACTTC
15	.	.	TRBV6-5	TRBJ1-5	CASSFSGLGNQPQHF	TGTGCCAGCAGTTTTTCGGGTTTGGGCAATCAGCCCCAGCATTTT
17	TRBD1	.	TRBV5-1	TRBJ2-3	CASSYGRGLSLPDTQYF	TGCGCCAGCAGCTATGGCAGGGGGCTTAGTTTACCAGATACGCAGTATTTT
14	TRBD2	.	TRBV7-3	TRBJ2-1	CASSLLAGVGEQFF	TGTGCCAGCAGCTTACTAGCGGGAGTGGGAGAGCAGTTCTTC
15	.	.	TRBV10-3	TRBJ2-7	CAISDQEDPEHEQYF	TGTGCCATCAGTGACCAGGAGGACCCGGAACACGAGCAGTACTTC
13	TRBD1	few	TRBV29-1	TRBJ1-5	CSVAGTEDQPQHF	TGCAGCGTTGCCGGGACAGAAGATCAGCCCCAGCATTTT
16	.	.	TRBV13	TRBJ1-4	CASSRGTAAGEEKLFF	TGTGCCAGCAGCCGCGGGACCGCCGCAGGCGAGGAAAAACTGTTTTTT
13	.	.	TRBV19	TRBJ1-2	CASSSADNYGYTF	TGTGCCAGTAGTTCCGCCGATAACTATGGCTACACCTTC
19	TRBD1	.	TRBV28	TRBJ2-7	CASSSLTRTQGAFPYEQYF	TGTGCCAGCAGTTCGTTAACTCGAACCCAGGGGGCATTCCCCTACGAGCAGTACTTC
13	.	few	TRBV29-1	TRBJ2-5	CSVEFPVAETQYF	TGCAGCGTTGAATTCCCGGTTGCGGAGACCCAGTACTTC
12	.	.	TRBV30	TRBJ2-1	CAWVRQSYEQFF	TGTGCCTGGGTGCGTCAGAGCTATGAGCAGTTCTTC
16	TRBD1	few	TRBV19	TRBJ1-2	CASSPWGQGKNYGYTF	TGTGCCAGTAGTCCTTGGGGACAGGGGAAAAACTATGGCTACACCTTC
12	.	once	TRBV6-5	TRBJ1-2	CATQSGLGGYTF	TGTGCCACACAGTCCGGGCTTGGTGGCTACACCTTC
14	.	.	TRBV9	TRBJ2-5	CASSNGLGQETQYF	TGTGCCAGCAGCAACGGACTGGGCCAAGAGACCCAGTACTTC
15	TRBD1	.	TRBV5-4	TRBJ2-3	CASSPRQGATDTQYF	TGTGCCAGCAGCCCTCGACAGGGGGCAACAGATACGCAGTATTTT
16	TRBD2	few	TRBV18	TRBJ2-3	CASSLTSGRDTDTQYF	TGTGCCAGCTCCCTGACTAGCGGGAGGGACACAGATACGCAGTATTTT
17	TRBD1	few	TRBV18	TRBJ1-2	CASSPRVGQGPNYGYTF	TGTGCCAGCTCACCGCGCGTGGGACAGGGGCCTAACTATGGCTACACCTTC
16	.	.	TRBV5-1	TRBJ2-5	CASSLEGRRGQETQYF	TGCGCCAGCAGCTTGGAGGGACGGCGGGGCCAAGAGACCCAGTACTTC
17	.	.	TRBV2	TRBJ2-1	CASSEALPGSSYNEQFF	TGTGCCAGCAGTGAAGCGCTTCCGGGGAGCTCCTACAATGAGCAGTTCTTC
14	.	few	TRBV7-9	TRBJ2-3	CASSPLFSLDTQYF	TGTGCCAGCAGCCCCCTGTTTTCGTTAGATACGCAGTATTTT
13	.	once	TRBV7-9	TRBJ1-2	CASSLDTNYGYTF	TGTGCCAGCAGCTTAGATACCAACTATGGCTACACCTTC
15	.	.	TRBV5-5	TRBJ1-2	CASSLDVSVRYGYTF	TGTGCCAGCAGCTTGGATGTTTCAGTCCGCTATGGCTACACCTTC
15	TRBD2	.	TRBV29-1	TRBJ2-5	CSVELAGEIQETQYF	TGCAGCGTCGAACTAGCGGGGGAGATCCAAGAGACCCAGTACTTC
13	.	.	TRBV25-1	TRBJ2-7	CASMEDSSYEQYF	TGTGCCAGCATGGAGGACAGCAGCTACGAGCAGTACTTC
12	.	once	TRBV9	TRBJ1-4	CASRGDGEKLFF	TGTGCCAGCCGCGGGGACGGGGAAAAACTGTTTTTT
16	.	.	TRBV7-2	TRBJ1-3	CASSPVGGAGGNTIYF	TGTGCCAGCAGCCCAGTGGGGGGGGCGGGAGGAAACACCATATATTTT
16	TRBD1	.	TRBV11-2	TRBJ1-3	CASSTGQGVAGNTIYF	TGTGCCAGCAGCACGGGACAGGGAGTGGCTGGAAACACCATATATTTT